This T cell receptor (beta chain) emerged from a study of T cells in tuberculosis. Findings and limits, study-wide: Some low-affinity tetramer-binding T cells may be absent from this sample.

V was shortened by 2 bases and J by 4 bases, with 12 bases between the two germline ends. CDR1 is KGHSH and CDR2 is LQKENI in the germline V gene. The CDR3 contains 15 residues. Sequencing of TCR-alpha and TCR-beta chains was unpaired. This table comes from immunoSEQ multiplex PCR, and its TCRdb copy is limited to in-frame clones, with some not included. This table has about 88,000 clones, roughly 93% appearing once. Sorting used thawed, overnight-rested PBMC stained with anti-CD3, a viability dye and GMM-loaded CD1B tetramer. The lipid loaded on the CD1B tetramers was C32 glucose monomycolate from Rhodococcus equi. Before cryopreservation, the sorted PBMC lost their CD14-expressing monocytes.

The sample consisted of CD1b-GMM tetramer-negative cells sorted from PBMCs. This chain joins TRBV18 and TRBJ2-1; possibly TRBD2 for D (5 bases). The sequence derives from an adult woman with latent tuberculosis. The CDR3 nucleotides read TGTGCCAGCTCACCAATACGGGGTGGATACAATGAGCAGTTCTTC. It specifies CASSPIRGGYNEQFF.